The next 32 T cell receptor beta chains were all read from a single sample in a study of Ad26.COV2.S vaccination and SARS-CoV-2 variants. Measured with immunoSEQ multiplex PCR; TCRdb has only the in-frame clones, and not every one. The sample comprises about 350,000 clones, 80% to 90% of which are singletons, and 5% rests with the top ten. Treatment here: some 19 received Ad26.COV2.S at low or high dose, single or two shots; a few received placebo; per-sample allocation not given. The samples were gathered on day 63 after the first injection of vaccine or placebo. Sequences were derived from peripheral blood, sampled in a trial of Ad26.COV2.S vaccine versus placebo. These receptors all stem from a person between 18 and 65 years old who received the Ad26.COV2.S COVID-19 vaccine or a placebo.

This chain connects TRBV5-1 to TRBJ2-3, with D unresolved. V lost 5 bases to trimming and J lost 0 bases, with 4 bases between them. This CDR3 is 12 amino acids long. CDR1 is SGHRS and CDR2 is YFSETQ in the germline V gene. The chain's CDR3 is CASRYSTDTQYF. The CDR3 nucleotides are TGCGCCAGCAGATACAGCACAGATACGCAGTATTTT.

The gene calls are TRBV7-9 and TRBJ2-2; TRBD1 matches 8 bases. Germline V gene data show CDR1 as SEHNR and CDR2 as FQNEAQ (reference sequence). J gave up 6 bases and V 5 bases, and 5 bases lay outside the gene matches. CDR3 length: 14 residues. Here the CDR3 reads CASSPGQAAGELFF. The CDR3 DNA reads as TGTGCCAGCAGCCCGGGACAGGCGGCCGGGGAGCTGTTTTTT.

This chain uses TRBV9 with TRBJ2-2; D perhaps matches TRBD2 (5 bases). The CDR3 length is 13 residues. Trimming removed 0 bases from V and 7 bases from J, with 7 bases in between. Germline-derived CDR1 and CDR2 are SGDLS and YYNGEE. CDR3 coding DNA: TGTGCCAGCAGCGTAGGTCGGGGCGGGGAGCTGTTTTTT. Translated, it gives CASSVGRGGELFF.

The chain employs TRBV27 and TRBJ2-1; no clear D gene. Trimming left V 6 bases short and J 7 bases short, with 10 bases between. From germline, CDR1 is MNHEY and CDR2 SMNVEV (reference sequence). The CDR3 extends over 12 amino acids. CDR3 sequence reads: CASSEVGNEQFF. CDR3 nucleotide sequence: TGTGCCAGCAGCGAAGTTGGGAATGAGCAGTTCTTC.

The V and J genes are TRBV24-1 and TRBJ1-4, with 9 bases lining up with TRBD1. In germline, CDR1 is KGHDR, CDR2 SFDVKD. After removal of 4 bases from V and 5 bases from J, the junction contained 4 bases not matched to a gene. This CDR3 region has 15 residues. CDR3 protein: CATSDPGTGNEKLFF. The CDR3 bases are TGTGCCACCAGTGACCCCGGGACAGGGAATGAAAAACTGTTTTTT.

The chain joins TRBV10-3 to TRBJ2-3; D may be TRBD1 or TRBD2 (5 bases each). The V end was cut by 11 bases, the J end by 0 bases, with 12 bases between. The CDR3 sequence is 13 residues long. CDR1 and CDR2 (germline): ENHRY, SYGVKD. The CDR3 DNA reads TGTGCCGCCGGACGGGGCAGCACAGATACGCAGTATTTT. This codes for CAAGRGSTDTQYF.

The V gene is TRBV28, the J gene TRBJ1-6; TRBD1 matches 7 bases. The CDR3 is 15 amino acids. CDR1 and CDR2 (germline): MDHEN, SYDVKM. V shed 7 bases and J 1 base; nucleotides not matched to a gene: 4. In DNA, the CDR3 is TGTGCCAGCATCGAGGGGGCTTCCTATAATTCACCCCTCCACTTT. This gives the protein CASIEGASYNSPLHF.

In nucleotides, the CDR3 is TGTGCCACCAGCAGGGGGGGCCCGAACACTGAAGCTTTCTTT. Amino acids: CATSRGGPNTEAFF. The gene calls are TRBV15 and TRBJ1-1, with D possibly being TRBD1 (6 bases). The length of the CDR3 is 14 residues. V was shortened by 3 bases and J by 1 base, with 9 bases between the two germline ends. Germline V gene sequence: CDR1 LNHNV, CDR2 YYDKDF (reference sequence).

The gene calls are TRBV13 and TRBJ2-7, with TRBD2 matching over 9 bases. This CDR3 has 15 residues. With V trimmed by 3 bases and J by 4 bases, 7 bases remained unmatched. The germline gives CDR1 PRHDT, CDR2 FYEKMQ (reference sequence). CDR3 sequence (DNA): TGTGCCAGCAGCTTGAGGGGGACTAGCTTGTACGAGCAGTACTTC. Protein: CASSLRGTSLYEQYF. Full variable domain (remainder filled in from reference TRBV13 and TRBJ2-7): AAGVIQSPRHLIKEKRETATLKCYPIPRHDTVYWYQQGPGQDPQFLISFYEKMQSDKGSIPDRFSAQQFSDYHSELNMSSLELGDSALYFCASSLRGTSLYEQYFGPGTRLTVT.

CDR3 amino acids: CASSVESAPRDGELFF. DNA for the CDR3: TGTGCCAGCAGCGTAGAGTCTGCTCCCCGGGACGGGGAGCTGTTTTTT. V and J are TRBV9 and TRBJ2-2, with D maybe TRBD2 (5 bases). Germline loops: CDR1 SGDLS, CDR2 YYNGEE. The CDR3 extends over 16 amino acids. The V and J ends lost 0 bases and 7 bases respectively, with 16 bases between them.

The chain recombines TRBV7-9 with TRBJ1-2; TRBD1 agrees at 7 bases. Trimming took 1 base from V and 1 from J; bases not matched to a gene: 0. The CDR3 spans 14 residues. The germline V gene encodes CDR1 SEHNR and CDR2 FQNEAQ (reference sequence). In DNA, the CDR3 is TGTGCCAGCAGCTTAGGGGACAGTAACTATGGCTACACCTTC. Protein product: CASSLGDSNYGYTF. Using reference TRBV7-9 and TRBJ1-2 for the parts outside the CDR3, the full variable domain is DTGVSQNPRHKITKRGQNVTFRCDPISEHNRLYWYRQTLGQGPEFLTYFQNEAQLEKSRLLSDRFSAERPKGSFSTLEIQRTEQGDSAMYLCASSLGDSNYGYTFGSGTRLTVV.

Worth noting for this clone: The sample carries other DNA sequences with the same CDR3. The rearrangement uses TRBV11-2 and TRBJ2-5; no clear D. Germline V gives CDR1 SGHAT, CDR2 FQNNGV. This CDR3 is 11 amino acids long. V was clipped by 5 bases and J by 4 bases, with 5 bases between them. The CDR3 coding sequence is TGTGCCAGCAGCCTCGGAGAGACCCAGTACTTC. Its protein product is CASSLGETQYF.

The V call is TRBV2, the J call TRBJ2-5, with 10 bases aligning to TRBD2. Unmatched junction bases numbered 9, after V lost 7 bases and J lost 1 base. This CDR3 is 16 amino acids long. The V gene's germline CDR1 is SNHLY and CDR2 FYNNEI. The CDR3 nucleotides are TGTGCCAGCAAGGCGAGCGGGAGGGGTGTCCAAGAGACCCAGTACTTC. Translated: CASKASGRGVQETQYF. The variable domain in full, with the rest retrieved from reference TRBV2 and TRBJ2-5, is EPEVTQTPSHQVTQMGQEVILRCVPISNHLYFYWYRQILGQKVEFLVSFYNNEISEKSEIFDDQFSVERPDGSNFTLKIRSTKLEDSAMYFCASKASGRGVQETQYFGPGTRLLVL.

The V gene is TRBV29-1, the J gene TRBJ2-1; possibly TRBD2 for D (6 bases). In germline, CDR1 is SQVTM, CDR2 ANQGSEA. CDR3 length: 13 residues. V was trimmed by 6 bases and J by 5 bases, leaving 14 bases between them. CDR3 region: CSVRRGGNNEQFF. The CDR3 nucleotides read TGCAGCGTCCGCCGCGGCGGGAACAATGAGCAGTTCTTC.

The chain is built from TRBV2 and TRBJ2-1; 8 bases agree with TRBD2. Germline-derived CDR1 and CDR2 are SNHLY and FYNNEI. V dropped 1 base and J dropped 4; count of bases not matched to a gene: 3. This CDR3 comprises 15 residues. The CDR3, as DNA: TGTGCCAGCAGTGAAGGCAGCGGGGGTTACAATGAGCAGTTCTTC. Translating gives CASSEGSGGYNEQFF. Variable domain in full (rest from reference TRBV2 and TRBJ2-1): EPEVTQTPSHQVTQMGQEVILRCVPISNHLYFYWYRQILGQKVEFLVSFYNNEISEKSEIFDDQFSVERPDGSNFTLKIRSTKLEDSAMYFCASSEGSGGYNEQFFGPGTRLTVL.

This clone was recorded a few times. V usage is TRBV14 and J usage is TRBJ1-6, with 9 bases matching TRBD1. J was trimmed by 10 bases and V by 0 bases; bases with no gene match: 4. Germline V gives CDR1 SGHDN, CDR2 FVKESK. The CDR3 covers 15 residues. This CDR3 reads CASSQEDRGRSPLHF. In nucleotides, the CDR3 is TGTGCCAGCAGCCAAGAGGACAGGGGACGGTCACCCCTCCACTTT.

The V gene is TRBV5-1, the J gene TRBJ2-3; no firm D call. Germline V CDR1 and CDR2: SGHRS, YFSETQ. Trimming pared 0 bases from V and 2 bases from J, leaving 7 bases between. The CDR3 extends over 14 amino acids. This CDR3 is CASSLAPLTDTQYF. CDR3 in DNA: TGCGCCAGCAGCTTGGCTCCCCTCACAGATACGCAGTATTTT.

The genes are TRBV6-4 and TRBJ2-2; TRBD1 agrees at 8 bases. The CDR3 sequence is 14 residues long. V lost 6 bases to trimming and J lost 4 bases; unmatched junction nucleotides: 4. Per the germline V gene, CDR1 is MRHNA and CDR2 is SNTAGT. The CDR3 DNA reads as TGTGCCAGCAGGGGACAGGCGGGCACCGGGGAGCTGTTTTTT. It is translated as CASRGQAGTGELFF.

V and J are TRBV21-1 and TRBJ1-5. TRBV21-1 is listed as a pseudogene. The CDR3 totals 16 residues. CDR3 region: CASSKSVELSNQPQHF. The CDR3 coding sequence is TGTGCCAGCAGCAAATCAGTAGAACTAAGCAATCAGCCCCAGCATTTT.

The gene calls are TRBV4-1 and TRBJ1-5; D may be TRBD1 (5 bases). Trimming took off 1 base at V and 5 bases at J, with 24 bases between the two ends. The CDR3 length is 19 residues. CDR1 is MGHRA and CDR2 is YSYEKL in the germline V gene. DNA of the CDR3: TGCGCCAGCAGCCAAGCCCCGACGGCCGGGACTTCCTCGGATCAGCCCCAGCATTTT. This sequence encodes CASSQAPTAGTSSDQPQHF.

This chain uses TRBV7-6 with TRBJ2-3; no firm D call. The CDR3 sequence is 12 residues long. Germline V gives CDR1 SGHVS, CDR2 FNYEAQ. V was trimmed by 3 bases and J by 6 bases, leaving 7 bases between them. The CDR3 sequence is CASSLSGDTQYF. The DNA of the CDR3 is TGTGCCAGCAGCTTGAGTGGGGATACGCAGTATTTT. The variable domain in full, completed from reference TRBV7-6 and TRBJ2-3, reads GAGVSQSPRYKVTKRGQDVALRCDPISGHVSLYWYRQALGQGPEFLTYFNYEAQQDKSGLPNDRFSAERPEGSISTLTIQRTEQRDSAMYRCASSLSGDTQYFGPGTRLTVL.

The chain employs TRBV5-1 and TRBJ2-5; D call uncertain. Trimming shortened V by 4 bases and J by 4 bases, and 8 bases separated the two germline ends. The CDR3 is made up of 12 amino acids. The germline CDR1 and CDR2 sequences are SGHRS and YFSETQ. The CDR3 DNA sequence: TGCGCCAGCAGCCCAGCCAGAGAGACCCAGTACTTC. Protein sequence: CASSPARETQYF.

This chain connects TRBV19 to TRBJ2-2, with D uncertain. Germline V CDR1 and CDR2: LNHDA, SQIVND (reference sequence). Trimming left V 5 bases short and J 0 bases short, with 13 bases between. This CDR3 region has 16 residues. CDR3 nucleotide sequence: TGTGCCAGTAGTCCCTTGCCAGGTTCGAACACCGGGGAGCTGTTTTTT. Encoded protein: CASSPLPGSNTGELFF.

The chain has TRBV5-7 and TRBJ1-5; D ambiguous. TRBV5-7 is an ORF, and what it does is uncertain. CDR3 length equals 16 residues. V was pared by 0 bases and J by 0 bases, with 10 bases between. The CDR3 spells CASSLGPTYSNQPQHF. The DNA of the CDR3 is TGTGCCAGCAGCTTGGGCCCAACCTATAGCAATCAGCCCCAGCATTTT.

The chain couples TRBV29-1 to TRBJ1-1; 9 bases are shared with TRBD1. Germline CDR1 and CDR2: SQVTM and ANQGSEA. J was trimmed by 3 bases and V by 7 bases; bases with no gene match: 6. This CDR3 contains 13 residues. The CDR3 nucleotides read TGCAGCGCCGACCGGGACAGGGACACTGAAGCTTTCTTT. Amino acids: CSADRDRDTEAFF.

The chain combines TRBV30 with TRBJ2-3; D is uncertain. V was cut by 1 base and J by 5 bases, with 13 bases left in between. Germline CDR1 GTSNPN, CDR2 SVGIG (reference sequence). The CDR3 is 14 residues long. The CDR3 loop is CAWSEGRVQDTQYF. CDR3 DNA: TGTGCCTGGAGTGAGGGTAGGGTGCAAGATACGCAGTATTTT.

DNA for the CDR3: TGTGCCAGCTCACCACGAAGTCCCCCGGATTCACCCCTCCACTTT. This translates into CASSPRSPPDSPLHF. The chain links TRBV18 to TRBJ1-6; D is unclear. The CDR3 extends over 15 amino acids. V was trimmed by 1 base and J by 8 bases, leaving 12 bases between them. Per germline, CDR1 KGHSH and CDR2 LQKENI. The entire variable domain, with the rest obtained from reference TRBV18 and TRBJ1-6, is as follows: NAGVMQNPRHLVRRRGQEARLRCSPMKGHSHVYWYRQLPEEGLKFMVYLQKENIIDESGMPKERFSAEFPKEGPSILRIQQVVRGDSAAYFCASSPRSPPDSPLHFGNGTRLTVT.

In DNA, the CDR3 is TGCGCCAGCAGCTTGGGGCAGGGGGCTGACGGCTACACCTTC. Its translation: CASSLGQGADGYTF. The chain recombines TRBV5-1 with TRBJ1-2; the match to TRBD1 covers 8 bases. V shed 0 bases and J 8 bases; nucleotides not matched to a gene: 6. The CDR3 sequence is 14 residues long. Germline CDR1 reads SGHRS; CDR2 reads YFSETQ.

The V and J genes are TRBV28 and TRBJ1-2; no definite D call. The V gene's germline CDR1 is MDHEN and CDR2 SYDVKM. The CDR3 has 14 amino acids. V lost 6 bases and J 4 bases, leaving 15 bases between the germline ends. The CDR3 DNA reads as TGTGCCAGCAGCCCTTATCCCAAGCCCTATGGCTACACCTTC. Its translation is CASSPYPKPYGYTF.

The chain couples TRBV9 to TRBJ1-2, with D unresolved. CDR1 SGDLS and CDR2 YYNGEE come from the germline V gene. V dropped 0 bases and J dropped 4 bases, with 4 bases sitting between them. This CDR3 region has 12 residues. The CDR3 here is CASSVGIYGYTF. The DNA of the CDR3 is TGTGCCAGCAGCGTAGGGATCTATGGCTACACCTTC.

The V call is TRBV14, the J call TRBJ2-1; a weak D match, TRBD2 (5 bases). Trimming took off 0 bases at V and 8 bases at J, with 11 bases between the two ends. The CDR3 loop spans 14 amino acids. Germline V gene lookup returns CDR1 SGHDN and CDR2 FVKESK. CDR3 bases: TGTGCCAGCAGCCAAGATTGGGGAGAGGATGAGCAGTTCTTC. Its protein product is CASSQDWGEDEQFF.

Only a few counts were recorded for this clone. This rearrangement joins TRBV7-2 to TRBJ1-2, with a possible D match to TRBD1 (5 bases). Trimming took off 5 bases at V and 4 bases at J, with 17 bases between the two ends. The CDR3 is 15 residues long. Germline loops: CDR1 SGHTA, CDR2 FQGNSA. CDR3 sequence reads: CASSPGHYEGYGYTF. Written as DNA, the CDR3 is TGTGCCAGCAGCCCAGGACACTACGAAGGCTATGGCTACACCTTC. Full variable domain (rest looked up from reference TRBV7-2 and TRBJ1-2): GAGVSQSPSNKVTEKGKDVELRCDPISGHTALYWYRQSLGQGLEFLIYFQGNSAPDKSGLPSDRFSAERTGGSVSTLTIQRTQQEDSAVYLCASSPGHYEGYGYTFGSGTRLTVV.